The T cell receptor (beta chain) described here comes from a study of blood T cells in healthy people across ages. Regarding the study as a whole: When one million T cells were used, diversity estimates were thought to be underestimates. Naive and antigen-experienced cells could not be conclusively compared, given unsorted PBMCs. Naive CD4+ cells and diversity were both higher in long-lived donors than in aged donors.

Combining a sample-barcoded 5' primer with a J-beta primer mix, a second PCR ran for roughly 7 to 11 cycles. Every molecule of cDNA carried a tag from a template-switch adaptor with 12 random nucleotides. TCRdb reprocessed the 5' RACE reads with MiXCR, giving one entry per CDR3 protein. This sample has almost 1 million distinct CDR3 sequences, with around 54% found just once. Details on this clonotype: Its target is unknown.

CDR3 length equals 13 residues. CDR1 and CDR2 from the germline V gene are SGHDN and FVKESK. Trimming took 4 bases from V and 8 from J, leaving 14 bases between them. Sequencing was carried out using blood. This receptor was obtained from an older woman in good health. The chain combines TRBV14 with TRBJ1-2; D might be TRBD1 (5 bases). CDR3 nucleotide sequence: TGTGCCAGCAGCCCGATAGGGGCGGGAGGCTACACCTTC. This codes for CASSPIGAGGYTF.